The rows below give T cell receptor beta chains drawn from one sample of a study of shared clonotypes between healthy human individuals. The data were produced by immunoSEQ multiplex PCR, yet TCRdb's version contains in-frame clones alone and is incomplete. The data hold around 2.1 million clones, with roughly 91% observed a single time. The sequencing input was naive CD8+ T cells from PBMCs. The receptor set was obtained from a man aged 18 to 29 in good health. Some clones in this sample may be carry-over from other donors' samples. Each CDR3 is given with its conserved first and last residue. A D gene is named only where the DNA matches it firmly. Not every row has a clone size; where given, it reads once, few, many or a size class.

CDR3aa: CASSPGVYYYGYTF
CDR3nt: TGTGCCAGCAGCCCGGGAGTGTACTACTATGGCTACACCTTC
abundance: .
j_gene: TRBJ1-2
d_gene: .
v_gene: TRBV11-2

CDR3aa: CSVDQGPTGNTIYF
CDR3nt: TGCAGCGTTGACCAGGGCCCCACTGGAAACACCATATATTTT
abundance: .
j_gene: TRBJ1-3
d_gene: .
v_gene: TRBV29-1

CDR3aa: CASSWQGAYEQYF
CDR3nt: TGTGCCAGCAGTTGGCAGGGGGCCTACGAGCAGTACTTC
abundance: .
j_gene: TRBJ2-7
d_gene: TRBD1
v_gene: TRBV27

CDR3aa: CASSLFRDNQPQHF
CDR3nt: TGTGCCAGCAGTTTATTTAGGGACAATCAGCCCCAGCATTTT
abundance: .
j_gene: TRBJ1-5
d_gene: .
v_gene: TRBV28

CDR3aa: CASSLLAGVLNEQFF
CDR3nt: TGTGCCAGCAGTTTGCTGGCGGGAGTCCTCAATGAGCAGTTCTTC
abundance: .
j_gene: TRBJ2-1
d_gene: TRBD2
v_gene: TRBV27

CDR3aa: CASSVGDRVYEQYF
CDR3nt: TGTGCCAGCAGCGTAGGGGACAGGGTGTACGAGCAGTACTTC
abundance: .
j_gene: TRBJ2-7
d_gene: TRBD1
v_gene: TRBV9

CDR3aa: CASSLYGHNQPQHF
CDR3nt: TGTGCCAGCAGTTTATATGGCCACAATCAGCCCCAGCATTTT
abundance: .
j_gene: TRBJ1-5
d_gene: .
v_gene: TRBV28

CDR3aa: CASSQEGRIGLAYTDTQYF
CDR3nt: TGCGCCAGCAGCCAAGAAGGACGGATTGGACTAGCCTACACAGATACGCAGTATTTT
abundance: .
j_gene: TRBJ2-3
d_gene: TRBD2
v_gene: TRBV4-1

CDR3aa: CASSLASRTSYNEQFF
CDR3nt: TGCGCCAGCAGCTTGGCAAGTCGGACTTCCTACAATGAGCAGTTCTTC
abundance: .
j_gene: TRBJ2-1
d_gene: .
v_gene: TRBV5-1

CDR3aa: CASSMRLGRNEKLFF
CDR3nt: TGTGCCAGTAGTATGCGGCTCGGGAGGAATGAAAAACTGTTTTTT
abundance: few
j_gene: TRBJ1-4
d_gene: .
v_gene: TRBV19

CDR3aa: CASSQKAAVSSYEQYF
CDR3nt: TGCGCCAGCAGCCAAAAAGCGGCCGTATCCTCCTACGAGCAGTACTTC
abundance: .
j_gene: TRBJ2-7
d_gene: .
v_gene: TRBV4-1

CDR3aa: CASSSTSGALYGYTF
CDR3nt: TGTGCCAGCAGCTCGACCTCCGGAGCCCTTTATGGCTACACCTTC
abundance: .
j_gene: TRBJ1-2
d_gene: .
v_gene: TRBV7-9

CDR3aa: CASSPPGTPDSYEQYF
CDR3nt: TGTGCCAGCAGCCCCCCCGGGACACCCGACTCCTACGAGCAGTACTTC
abundance: .
j_gene: TRBJ2-7
d_gene: .
v_gene: TRBV7-9

CDR3aa: CASSQVSSSYNSPLHF
CDR3nt: TGCGCCAGCAGCCAAGTTTCGAGCTCCTATAATTCACCCCTCCACTTT
abundance: .
j_gene: TRBJ1-6
d_gene: .
v_gene: TRBV4-1

CDR3aa: CASSVERYSSTDTQYF
CDR3nt: TGTGCCAGCAGCGTAGAACGGTACTCTAGCACAGATACGCAGTATTTT
abundance: .
j_gene: TRBJ2-3
d_gene: .
v_gene: TRBV9

CDR3aa: CASAQGTGFAGQDNEQFF
CDR3nt: TGTGCCAGCGCACAAGGGACAGGGTTTGCGGGACAAGACAATGAGCAGTTCTTC
abundance: .
j_gene: TRBJ2-1
d_gene: TRBD1
v_gene: TRBV2

CDR3aa: CASSSSGGDYEQYF
CDR3nt: TGTGCCAGCAGCTCCTCAGGGGGGGACTACGAGCAGTACTTC
abundance: .
j_gene: TRBJ2-7
d_gene: .
v_gene: TRBV11-1